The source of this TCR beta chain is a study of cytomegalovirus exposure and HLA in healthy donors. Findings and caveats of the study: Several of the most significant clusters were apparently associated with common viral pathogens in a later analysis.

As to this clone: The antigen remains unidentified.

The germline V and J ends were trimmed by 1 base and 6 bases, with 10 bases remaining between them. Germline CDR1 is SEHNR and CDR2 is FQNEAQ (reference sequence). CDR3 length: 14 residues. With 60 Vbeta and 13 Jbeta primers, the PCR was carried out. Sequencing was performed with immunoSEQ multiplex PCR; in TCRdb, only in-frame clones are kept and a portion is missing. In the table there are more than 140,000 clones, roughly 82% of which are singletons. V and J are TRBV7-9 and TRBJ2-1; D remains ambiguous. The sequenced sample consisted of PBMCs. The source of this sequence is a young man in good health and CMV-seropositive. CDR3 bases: TGTGCCAGCAGCTTAGAACCCAGAGGCAATGAGCAGTTCTTC. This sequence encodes CASSLEPRGNEQFF.